The clone carrying this TCR beta chain was seen a handful of times. This entry is derived from a study of beta chain features in type 1 diabetes. Sequenced material consisted of expressed TCRB transcripts (all of the isolated RNA was reverse transcribed). Measured with immunoSEQ multiplex PCR; TCRdb has only the in-frame clones, and not every one. The sample consists of a few hundred thousand clones, about 15% of them appearing once. Germline V gene lookup returns CDR1 SGDLS and CDR2 YYNGEE. The CDR3 loop spans 15 amino acids. V dropped 0 bases and J dropped 4 bases, with 13 bases sitting between them.

This TCR was sampled from a man aged 30-40 years in good health. The chain joins TRBV9 to TRBJ1-2; D unresolved. The sequenced material came from naive CD4+ T cells from blood. CDR3 loop: CASSVDLSSSYGYTF. In DNA form, the CDR3 reads TGTGCCAGCAGCGTAGACCTCTCTTCGAGCTATGGCTACACCTTC.